The 17 T cell receptor beta chains reported below all come from one sample, sequenced in a study of cytomegalovirus exposure and HLA in healthy donors. Assay used: immunoSEQ multiplex PCR; TCRdb lists only in-frame clones, some missing. The table has about 130,000 clones, approximately 94% seen once. The sample consisted of PBMCs. The receptors were gathered from a man in his late teens or twenties in good health and CMV-seronegative.

V and J are TRBV2 and TRBJ2-1; 9 bases are shared with TRBD2. Germline values: CDR1 SNHLY, CDR2 FYNNEI. V was pared by 6 bases and J by 10 bases, with 4 bases of the junction left unmatched. CDR3 length: 12 residues. CDR3 sequence: CASRRTSEEQFF. Here the CDR3 DNA reads TGTGCCAGCAGGAGGACTAGCGAGGAGCAGTTCTTC.

This chain joins TRBV30 and TRBJ1-4, with D tentatively TRBD1 (6 bases). The length of the CDR3 is 15 residues. Germline CDR1 GTSNPN, CDR2 SVGIG (reference sequence). V was shortened by 1 base and J by 7 bases, with 16 bases between the two germline ends. The CDR3 here is CAWSADRLFSEKLFF. The CDR3 nucleotides read TGTGCCTGGAGTGCAGACAGGCTCTTTAGTGAAAAACTGTTTTTT.

The chain uses TRBV28 and TRBJ1-1; 9 bases line up with TRBD1. This CDR3 region has 15 residues. Germline-derived CDR1 and CDR2 are MDHEN and SYDVKM. V shed 8 bases, J shed 0 bases, and the junction held 7 bases outside the gene matches. The CDR3 DNA reads as TGTGCCAGCTGGGACAGGGCCGTCATGAACACTGAAGCTTTCTTT. This codes for CASWDRAVMNTEAFF.

The chain couples TRBV5-6 to TRBJ1-2; D remains unclear. The CDR3 extends over 14 amino acids. Germline values: CDR1 SGHDT, CDR2 YYEEEE. The V end was cut by 6 bases, the J end by 4 bases, with 16 bases between. The CDR3 loop is CASIKWQAFYGYTF. DNA of the CDR3: TGTGCCAGCATCAAGTGGCAGGCTTTCTATGGCTACACCTTC.

The genes are TRBV27 and TRBJ2-2; possibly TRBD1 for D (6 bases). Trimming cost V 9 bases and J 2 bases, with 13 bases left between them. This CDR3 is 14 amino acids long. Germline CDR1 is MNHEY and CDR2 is SMNVEV (reference sequence). Here the CDR3 DNA reads TGTGCCAGTAGCCAGGGGTCTAACACCGGGGAGCTGTTTTTT. The encoded protein is CASSQGSNTGELFF.

The chain combines TRBV6-7 with TRBJ2-3, with a tentative D call TRBD1 (6 bases). TRBV6-7 qualifies as an ORF whose function is uncertain. The V and J ends lost 6 bases and 1 base respectively, with 14 bases between them. This CDR3 has 15 amino acids. The CDR3 region has the DNA TGTGCCAGCAGAGAAGGGACACCCGGCACAGATACGCAGTATTTT. Translation: CASREGTPGTDTQYF.

This chain uses TRBV2 with TRBJ2-7; a weak D match, TRBD1 (6 bases). The V end lost 8 bases, the J end lost 9 bases, and 14 bases lay between the germline ends. Per the germline V gene, CDR1 is SNHLY and CDR2 is FYNNEI. There are 11 residues in the CDR3. DNA of the CDR3: TGTGCCAGCCGTAGGGGGATCGGGCAGTACTTC. Translated, it gives CASRRGIGQYF.

The chain couples TRBV28 to TRBJ2-2; D may be TRBD1 (6 bases). The CDR3 loop spans 18 amino acids. Germline lookup yields CDR1 MDHEN and CDR2 SYDVKM. Deletions cut 5 bases from V and 2 bases from J, with 21 bases between. CDR3: CASSIPGAKTDNTGELFF. CDR3 sequence (DNA): TGTGCCAGCAGTATACCAGGGGCGAAAACTGATAACACCGGGGAGCTGTTTTTT.

Comment on this clone: One end of the junction varies from germline; a read error may be responsible. This chain connects TRBV20-1 to TRBJ1-2; 8 nucleotides agree with TRBD1. Germline CDR1 reads DFQATT; CDR2 reads SNEGSKA (reference sequence). The CDR3 contains 11 residues. The CDR3 DNA sequence: TGCAGTGCTAGAGGCGGGGGACAGGCCCACTTC. Amino acid sequence: CSARGGGQAHF.

The chain couples TRBV11-2 to TRBJ2-7, with 10 nucleotides matching TRBD1. The germline gives CDR1 SGHAT, CDR2 FQNNGV. Unmatched junction bases numbered 7, after V lost 5 bases and J lost 3 bases. There are 15 residues in the CDR3. The CDR3 here is CASSPTGTGVYEQYF. Written as DNA, the CDR3 is TGTGCCAGCAGCCCGACCGGGACAGGGGTCTACGAGCAGTACTTC.

The chain recombines TRBV7-3 with TRBJ2-1; D is perhaps TRBD1 (6 bases). The CDR3 spans 18 residues. Trimming cost V 1 base and J 6 bases, with 22 bases left between them. The germline gives CDR1 SGHTA, CDR2 FQGTGA. The CDR3 spells CASSLRGRDGIAPNEQFF. Here the CDR3 DNA reads TGTGCCAGCAGCTTAAGGGGGCGCGATGGAATTGCCCCCAATGAGCAGTTCTTC.

This chain uses TRBV7-3 with TRBJ2-3; D might be TRBD1 (6 bases). Looked up from germline, CDR1 is SGHTA and CDR2 is FQGTGA. CDR3 length: 14 amino acids. The V end lost 5 bases, the J end lost 4 bases, and 13 bases lay between the germline ends. The CDR3 reads CASSVSGAADTQYF. CDR3 sequence (DNA): TGTGCCAGCAGCGTTTCAGGGGCCGCAGATACGCAGTATTTT. Complete variable domain (other parts from reference TRBV7-3 and TRBJ2-3): GAGVSQTPSNKVTEKGKYVELRCDPISGHTALYWYRQSLGQGPEFLIYFQGTGAADDSGLPNDRFFAVRPEGSVSTLKIQRTERGDSAVYLCASSVSGAADTQYFGPGTRLTVL.

The genes are TRBV7-9 and TRBJ2-1; 7 nucleotides agree with TRBD2. The CDR3 covers 13 residues. Trimming at V came to 6 bases and at J to 9 bases, leaving 8 bases not matched to a gene. Germline V gene data show CDR1 as SEHNR and CDR2 as FQNEAQ (reference sequence). This chain's CDR3 is CASSSTSSGEQFF. DNA for the CDR3: TGTGCCAGCAGTTCGACTAGCTCGGGTGAGCAGTTCTTC.

This clone was seen just once. V is TRBV28 and J is TRBJ1-1, with TRBD1 identical over 10 bases. The CDR3 has 13 amino acids. Germline CDR1 MDHEN, CDR2 SYDVKM. V lost 5 bases to trimming and J lost 7 bases; unmatched junction nucleotides: 4. CDR3 nucleotides: TGTGCCAGCAGTAACTGGGACAGGGGTGAAGCTTTCTTT. Translated, it gives CASSNWDRGEAFF. Supplemented by reference TRBV28 and TRBJ1-1, the full variable domain reads DVKVTQSSRYLVKRTGEKVFLECVQDMDHENMFWYRQDPGLGLRLIYFSYDVKMKEKGDIPEGYSVSREKKERFSLILESASTNQTSMYLCASSNWDRGEAFFGQGTRLTVV.

The V gene is TRBV25-1, the J gene TRBJ1-2; D unresolved. This CDR3 has 11 residues. Trimming pared 6 bases from V and 1 base from J, leaving 3 bases between. Germline-derived CDR1 and CDR2 are MGHDK and SYGVNS. The CDR3 coding sequence is TGTGCCAGCAGCGTTAACTATGGCTACACCTTC. Translation: CASSVNYGYTF.

This chain connects TRBV15 to TRBJ1-5, with D hard to call. Germline V gives CDR1 LNHNV, CDR2 YYDKDF (reference sequence). Trimming removed 1 base at V and 6 bases at J, with 13 bases between. CDR3 length: 15 residues. The CDR3, as DNA: TGTGCCACCAGCAGAGTGCTGGGAGGTGGTCAGCCCCAGCATTTT. Its protein product is CATSRVLGGGQPQHF.

The chain links TRBV27 to TRBJ2-7; tentatively, D is TRBD1 (5 bases). Germline CDR1 MNHEY, CDR2 SMNVEV (reference sequence). Trimming cost V 2 bases and J 1 base, with 6 bases left between them. This CDR3 has 13 amino acids. The CDR3 reads CASSLRGSYEQYF. CDR3 coding DNA: TGTGCCAGCAGTTTAAGGGGATCCTACGAGCAGTACTTC.